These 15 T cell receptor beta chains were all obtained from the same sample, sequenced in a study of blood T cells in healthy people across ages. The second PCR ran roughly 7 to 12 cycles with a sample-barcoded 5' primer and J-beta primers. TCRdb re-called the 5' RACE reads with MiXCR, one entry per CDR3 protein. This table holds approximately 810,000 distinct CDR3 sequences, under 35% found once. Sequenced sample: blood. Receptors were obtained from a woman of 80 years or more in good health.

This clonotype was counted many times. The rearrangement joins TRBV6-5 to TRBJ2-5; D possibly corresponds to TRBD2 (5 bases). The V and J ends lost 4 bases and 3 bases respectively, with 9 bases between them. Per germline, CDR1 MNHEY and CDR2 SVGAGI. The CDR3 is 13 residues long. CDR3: CASSWPGKETQYF. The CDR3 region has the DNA TGTGCCAGCAGTTGGCCGGGGAAAGAGACCCAGTACTTC.

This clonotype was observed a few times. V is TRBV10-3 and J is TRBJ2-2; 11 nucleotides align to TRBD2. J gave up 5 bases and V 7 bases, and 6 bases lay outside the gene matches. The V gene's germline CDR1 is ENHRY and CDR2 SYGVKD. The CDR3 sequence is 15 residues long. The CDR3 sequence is CAIIDRLAGTGELFF. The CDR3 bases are TGTGCCATCATTGACCGACTAGCGGGAACCGGGGAGCTGTTTTTT.

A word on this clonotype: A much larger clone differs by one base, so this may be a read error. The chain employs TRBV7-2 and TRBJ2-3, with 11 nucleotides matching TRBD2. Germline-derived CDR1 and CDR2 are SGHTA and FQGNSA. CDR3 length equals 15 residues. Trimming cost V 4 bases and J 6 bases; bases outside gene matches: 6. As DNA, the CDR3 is TGTGCCAGCAGCTCCTGGCTAGCGGGGGGTGATACGCAGTATTTT. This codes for CASSSWLAGGDTQYF.

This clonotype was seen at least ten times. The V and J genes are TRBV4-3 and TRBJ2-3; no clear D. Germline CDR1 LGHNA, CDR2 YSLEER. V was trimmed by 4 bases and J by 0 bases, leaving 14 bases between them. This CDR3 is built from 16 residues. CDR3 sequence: CASSLIPGTSTDTQYF. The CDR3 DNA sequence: TGCGCCAGCAGCCTTATCCCAGGAACTAGCACAGATACGCAGTATTTT.

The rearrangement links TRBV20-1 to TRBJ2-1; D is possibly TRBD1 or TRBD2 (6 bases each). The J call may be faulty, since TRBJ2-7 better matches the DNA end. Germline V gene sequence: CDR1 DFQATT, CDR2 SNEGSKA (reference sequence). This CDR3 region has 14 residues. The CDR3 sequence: CSVPGGQIYNEQYF. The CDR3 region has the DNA TGCAGTGTGCCCGGGGGCCAAATCTACAATGAGCAGTACTTC.

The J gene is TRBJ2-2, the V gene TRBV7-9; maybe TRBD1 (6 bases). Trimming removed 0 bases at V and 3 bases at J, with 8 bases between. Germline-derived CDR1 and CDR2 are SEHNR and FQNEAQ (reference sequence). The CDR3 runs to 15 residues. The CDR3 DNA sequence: TGTGCCAGCAGCTTAGCAGCAGGGGACACCGGGGAGCTGTTTTTT. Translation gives CASSLAAGDTGELFF.

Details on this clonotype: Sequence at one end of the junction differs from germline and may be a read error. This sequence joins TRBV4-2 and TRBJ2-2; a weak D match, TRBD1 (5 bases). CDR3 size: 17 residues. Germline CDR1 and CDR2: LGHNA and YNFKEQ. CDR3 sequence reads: CASSQGGTGSDTRELFF. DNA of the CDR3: TGTGCCAGCAGCCAAGGCGGAACGGGTTCGGACACCAGGGAGCTGTTTTTT.

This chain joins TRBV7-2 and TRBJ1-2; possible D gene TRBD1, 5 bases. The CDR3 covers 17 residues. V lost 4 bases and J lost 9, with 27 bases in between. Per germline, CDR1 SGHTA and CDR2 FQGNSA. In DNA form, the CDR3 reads TGTGCCAGCAGCTCGATACCCGGGACGGTCGGACTAAAAAGCTACACCTTC. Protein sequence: CASSSIPGTVGLKSYTF.

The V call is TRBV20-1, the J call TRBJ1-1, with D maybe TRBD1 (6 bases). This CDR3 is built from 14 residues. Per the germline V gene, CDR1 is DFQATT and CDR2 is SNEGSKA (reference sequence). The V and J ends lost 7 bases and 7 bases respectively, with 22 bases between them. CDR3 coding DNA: TGCAGTGTGCCCCCTCAGGGCCGGGGGCGTGAAGCTTTCTTT. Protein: CSVPPQGRGREAFF.

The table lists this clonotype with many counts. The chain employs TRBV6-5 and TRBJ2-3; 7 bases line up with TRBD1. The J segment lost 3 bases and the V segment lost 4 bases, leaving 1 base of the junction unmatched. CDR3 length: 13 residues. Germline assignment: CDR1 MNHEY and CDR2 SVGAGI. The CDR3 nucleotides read TGTGCCAGCAGTTCGACAGGGACAGATACGCAGTATTTT. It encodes CASSSTGTDTQYF.

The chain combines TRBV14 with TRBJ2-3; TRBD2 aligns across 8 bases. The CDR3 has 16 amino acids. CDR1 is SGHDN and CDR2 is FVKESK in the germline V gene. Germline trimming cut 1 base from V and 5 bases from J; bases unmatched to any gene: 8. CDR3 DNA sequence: TGTGCCAGCAGCCAAGGGGTAGCGGGGAAAAGAGATACGCAGTATTTT. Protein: CASSQGVAGKRDTQYF.

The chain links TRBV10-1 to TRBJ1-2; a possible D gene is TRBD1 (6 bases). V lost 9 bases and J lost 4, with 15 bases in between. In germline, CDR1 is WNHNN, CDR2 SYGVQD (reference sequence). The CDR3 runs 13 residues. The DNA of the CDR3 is TGCGCCAGTAGGAACAGGGCGAGCTATGGCTACACCTTC. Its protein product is CASRNRASYGYTF.

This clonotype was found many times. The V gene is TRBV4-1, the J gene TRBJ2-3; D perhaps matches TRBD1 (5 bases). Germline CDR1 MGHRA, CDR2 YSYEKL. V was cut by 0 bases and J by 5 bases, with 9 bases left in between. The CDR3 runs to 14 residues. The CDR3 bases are TGCGCCAGCAGCCAAGAAAGTAGGGGAGATACGCAGTATTTT. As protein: CASSQESRGDTQYF.

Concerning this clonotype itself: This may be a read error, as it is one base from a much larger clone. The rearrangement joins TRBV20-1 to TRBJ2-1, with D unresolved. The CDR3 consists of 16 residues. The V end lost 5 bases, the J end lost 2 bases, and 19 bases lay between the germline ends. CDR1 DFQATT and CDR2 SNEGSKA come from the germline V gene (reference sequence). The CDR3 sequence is CSAGALQLLTYNEQFF. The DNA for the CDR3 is TGCAGTGCTGGCGCTTTACAGCTGTTGACCTACAATGAGCAGTTCTTC.

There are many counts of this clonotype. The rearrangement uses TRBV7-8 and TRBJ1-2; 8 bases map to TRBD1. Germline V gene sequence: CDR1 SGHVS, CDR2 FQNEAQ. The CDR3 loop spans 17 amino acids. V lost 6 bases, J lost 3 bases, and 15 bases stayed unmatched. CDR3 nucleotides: TGTGCCAGCAGTCCCTTTGGACAGGGAGATAATGACTATGGCTACACCTTC. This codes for CASSPFGQGDNDYGYTF.